This T cell receptor (beta chain) is from a study of shared clonotypes between healthy human individuals. Study-wide results and limits: Non-shared clonotypes showed lower generation probabilities than clonotypes common to all four donors. Naive CD4 clonotype sharing across several donors was approximately 5%.

This CDR3 has 13 amino acids. V was cut by 8 bases and J by 4 bases, with 12 bases left in between. Germline assignment: CDR1 MNHNY and CDR2 SVGAGI (reference sequence). Note on this clone: The antigen remains undetermined.

Sequencing used immunoSEQ multiplex PCR; TCRdb keeps in-frame clones, though not all of them. The repertoire holds roughly 2 million clones, with 85% to 95% as singletons. The receptor comes from a man aged 18 to 35 in good health. The sequenced sample consisted of naive CD4+ T cells sorted from blood. Documented subset: CD45RA+ positively selected. V is TRBV6-6 and J is TRBJ1-5, with D possibly matching TRBD1 (5 bases). This chain's CDR3 is CASCRGLNQPQHF. CDR3 DNA: TGTGCCAGCTGTCGGGGCCTGAATCAGCCCCAGCATTTT.